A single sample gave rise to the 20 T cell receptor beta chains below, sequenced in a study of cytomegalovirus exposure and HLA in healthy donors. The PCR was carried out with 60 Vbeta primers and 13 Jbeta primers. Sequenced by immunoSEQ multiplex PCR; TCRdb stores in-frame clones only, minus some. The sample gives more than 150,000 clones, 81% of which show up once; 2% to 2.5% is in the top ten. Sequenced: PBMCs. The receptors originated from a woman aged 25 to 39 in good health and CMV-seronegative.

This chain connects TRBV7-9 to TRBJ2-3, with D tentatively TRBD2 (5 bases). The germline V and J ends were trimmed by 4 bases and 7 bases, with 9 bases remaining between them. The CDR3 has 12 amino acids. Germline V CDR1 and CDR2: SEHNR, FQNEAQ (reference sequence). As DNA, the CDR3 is TGTGCCAGCAGCTCCGGGATTAATACGCAGTATTTT. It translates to CASSSGINTQYF.

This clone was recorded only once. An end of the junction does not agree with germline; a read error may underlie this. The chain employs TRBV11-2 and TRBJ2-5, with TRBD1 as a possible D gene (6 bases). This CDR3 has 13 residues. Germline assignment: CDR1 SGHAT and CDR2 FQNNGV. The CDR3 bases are TGTGCCAGCAGCTTAGGGCCAACGGGACACATGCACTTC. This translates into CASSLGPTGHMHF. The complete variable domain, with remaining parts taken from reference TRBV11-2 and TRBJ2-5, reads EAGVAQSPRYKIIEKRQSVAFWCNPISGHATLYWYQQILGQGPKLLIQFQNNGVVDDSQLPKDRFSAERLKGVDSTLKIQPAKLEDSAVYLCASSLGPTGHMHFGPGTRLLVL.

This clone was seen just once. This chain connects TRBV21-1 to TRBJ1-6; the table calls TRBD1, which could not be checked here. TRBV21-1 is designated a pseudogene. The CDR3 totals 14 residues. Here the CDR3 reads CASSKCLQCIPLHF. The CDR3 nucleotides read TGTGCCAGCAGCAAATGCTTACAGTGCATTCCCCTCCACTTT.

Here the CDR3 reads CASSWLRTSSYNEQFF. The DNA for the CDR3 is TGTGCCAGCAGTTGGCTCAGGACTAGCTCCTACAATGAGCAGTTCTTC. V gene TRBV6-5 combines with J gene TRBJ2-1, with TRBD2 identical over 7 bases. Trimming cost V 4 bases and J 0 bases; bases outside gene matches: 6. Looked up from germline, CDR1 is MNHEY and CDR2 is SVGAGI. This CDR3 is built from 16 residues.

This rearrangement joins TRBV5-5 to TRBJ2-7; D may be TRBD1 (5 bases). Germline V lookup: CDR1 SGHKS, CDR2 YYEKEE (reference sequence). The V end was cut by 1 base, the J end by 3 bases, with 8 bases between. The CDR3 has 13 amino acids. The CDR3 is CASSLQTVYEQYF. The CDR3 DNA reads TGTGCCAGCAGCTTGCAGACAGTCTACGAGCAGTACTTC. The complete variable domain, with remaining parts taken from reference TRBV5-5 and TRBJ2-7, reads DAGVTQSPTHLIKTRGQQVTLRCSPISGHKSVSWYQQVLGQGPQFIFQYYEKEERGRGNFPDRFSARQFPNYSSELNVNALLLGDSALYLCASSLQTVYEQYFGPGTRLTVT.

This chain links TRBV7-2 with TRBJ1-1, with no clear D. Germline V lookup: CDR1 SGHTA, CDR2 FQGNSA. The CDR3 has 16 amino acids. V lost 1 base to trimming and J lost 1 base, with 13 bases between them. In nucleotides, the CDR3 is TGTGCCAGCAGCTTAGATCTGTACAGACCGAACACTGAAGCTTTCTTT. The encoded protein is CASSLDLYRPNTEAFF.

The CDR3 here is CASSRPQGGTHEQYF. The DNA for the CDR3 is TGTGCCAGCAGTCGACCTCAGGGAGGGACCCACGAGCAGTACTTC. The V and J genes are TRBV6-5 and TRBJ2-7; 7 nucleotides match TRBD2. The CDR3 is made up of 15 amino acids. The J segment lost 5 bases and the V segment lost 5 bases, leaving 12 bases of the junction unmatched. Germline V gives CDR1 MNHEY, CDR2 SVGAGI.

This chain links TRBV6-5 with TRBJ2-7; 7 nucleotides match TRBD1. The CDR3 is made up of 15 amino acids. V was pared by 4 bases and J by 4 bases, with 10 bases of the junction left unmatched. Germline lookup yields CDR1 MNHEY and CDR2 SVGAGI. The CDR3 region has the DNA TGTGCCAGCAGTTCACACAGGGGCCTAACATACGAGCAGTACTTC. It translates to CASSSHRGLTYEQYF.

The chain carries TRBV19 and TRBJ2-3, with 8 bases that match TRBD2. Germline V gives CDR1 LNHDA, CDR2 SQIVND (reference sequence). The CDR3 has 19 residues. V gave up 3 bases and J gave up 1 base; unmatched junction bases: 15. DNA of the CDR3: TGTGCCAGTAGTATTTCGAGACCGGGACTAGGGCATGGCACAGATACGCAGTATTTT. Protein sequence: CASSISRPGLGHGTDTQYF.

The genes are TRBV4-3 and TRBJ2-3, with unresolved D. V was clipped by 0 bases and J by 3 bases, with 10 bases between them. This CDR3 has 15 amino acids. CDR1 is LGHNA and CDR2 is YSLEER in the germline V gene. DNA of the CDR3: TGCGCCAGCAGCCAAGACGCCGTGGAGACAGATACGCAGTATTTT. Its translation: CASSQDAVETDTQYF.

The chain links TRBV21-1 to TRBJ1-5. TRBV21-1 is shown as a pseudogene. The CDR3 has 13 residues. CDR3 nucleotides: TGTGCCAGCAGGGGAGACTCCAATCAGCCCCAGCATTTT. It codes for CASRGDSNQPQHF.

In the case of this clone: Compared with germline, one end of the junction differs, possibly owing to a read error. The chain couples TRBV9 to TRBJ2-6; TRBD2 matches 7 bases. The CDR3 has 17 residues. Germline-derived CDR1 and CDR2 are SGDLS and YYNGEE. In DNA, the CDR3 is TGTGCCAGCAGCGTAGCCGGGACTAAAAGTGGGGCCAACGGCCTGACTTTC. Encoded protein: CASSVAGTKSGANGLTF.

CDR3: CAISGVREETQYF. In DNA, the CDR3 is TGTGCCATCAGTGGGGTAAGGGAGGAGACCCAGTACTTC. The chain recombines TRBV10-3 with TRBJ2-5; tentatively, D is TRBD2 (5 bases). The CDR3 totals 13 residues. Germline V gene lookup returns CDR1 ENHRY and CDR2 SYGVKD. Trimming removed 4 bases from V and 5 bases from J, with 11 bases in between.

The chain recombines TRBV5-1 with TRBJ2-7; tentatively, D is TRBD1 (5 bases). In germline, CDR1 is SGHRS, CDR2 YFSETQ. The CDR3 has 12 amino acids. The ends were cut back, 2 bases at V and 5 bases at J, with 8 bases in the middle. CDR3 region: CASSFKGDEQYF. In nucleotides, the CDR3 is TGCGCCAGCAGCTTCAAAGGGGACGAGCAGTACTTC.

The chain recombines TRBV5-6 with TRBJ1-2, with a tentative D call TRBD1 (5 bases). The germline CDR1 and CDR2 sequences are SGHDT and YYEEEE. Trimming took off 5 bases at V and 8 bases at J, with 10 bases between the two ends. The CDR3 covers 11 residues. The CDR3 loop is CASRAGLGYTF. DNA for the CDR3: TGTGCCAGCAGGGCAGGGTTAGGCTACACCTTC.

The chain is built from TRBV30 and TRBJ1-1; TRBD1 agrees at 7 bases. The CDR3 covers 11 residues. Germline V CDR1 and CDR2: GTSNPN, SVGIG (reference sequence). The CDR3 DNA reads TGTGCTCGGATTAGGGGGCGTGAAGCTTTCTTT. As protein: CARIRGREAFF. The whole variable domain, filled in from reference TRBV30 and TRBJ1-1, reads SQTIHQWPATLVQPVGSPLSLECTVEGTSNPNLYWYRQAAGRGLQLLFYSVGIGQISSEVPQNLSASRPQDRQFILSSKKLLLSDSGFYLCARIRGREAFFGQGTRLTVV.

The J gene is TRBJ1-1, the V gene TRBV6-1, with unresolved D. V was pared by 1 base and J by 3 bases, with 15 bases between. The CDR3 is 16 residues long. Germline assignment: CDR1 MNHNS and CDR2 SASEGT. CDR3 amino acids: CASSEGASPPYTEAFF. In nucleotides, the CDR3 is TGTGCCAGCAGTGAAGGGGCAAGCCCCCCCTACACTGAAGCTTTCTTT.

CDR3 protein: CASSFRIGDSTDTQYF. The CDR3 coding sequence is TGTGCCAGCAGCTTCAGGATAGGGGATAGCACAGATACGCAGTATTTT. V usage is TRBV5-4 and J usage is TRBJ2-3; TRBD1 is a possible D gene (5 bases). Germline V gene sequence: CDR1 SGHNT, CDR2 YYREEE (reference sequence). Trimming stripped 2 bases from V and 0 bases from J, with 13 bases between. The CDR3 runs 16 residues. The full variable domain, its missing parts supplied by reference TRBV5-4 and TRBJ2-3, is ETGVTQSPTHLIKTRGQQVTLRCSSQSGHNTVSWYQQALGQGPQFIFQYYREEENGRGNFPPRFSGLQFPNYSSELNVNALELDDSALYLCASSFRIGDSTDTQYFGPGTRLTVL.

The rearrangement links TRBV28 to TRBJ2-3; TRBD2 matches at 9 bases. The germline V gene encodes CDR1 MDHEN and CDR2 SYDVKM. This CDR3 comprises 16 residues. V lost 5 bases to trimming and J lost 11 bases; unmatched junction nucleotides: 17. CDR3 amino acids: CASSPLQRGALPRQYF. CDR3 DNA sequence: TGTGCCAGCAGTCCGCTTCAGCGGGGGGCCCTCCCGCGGCAGTATTTT.

The CDR3 DNA reads TGTGCCAGCAGTTACCGGGACAGGGAAAGCACAGATACGCAGTATTTT. Protein product: CASSYRDRESTDTQYF. The rearrangement links TRBV6-6 to TRBJ2-3, with 9 bases that match TRBD1. This CDR3 is 16 amino acids long. CDR1 and CDR2 (germline): MNHNY, SVGAGI (reference sequence). With 2 bases clipped from V and 0 bases from J, the junction kept 3 bases outside the gene matches.